Presented here are 30 T cell receptor beta chains from one specimen sequenced in a study of PD-L1 blockade in urothelial cancer (dated by TCRdb to the late 2010s). Library creation used the immunoSEQ multiplex PCR assay. TCRdb took over this immuneACCESS table, retaining in-frame rearrangements with V and J assigned. Such tables are incomplete; in checked studies, under half of the missing clones stem from an unresolved V gene, and the remainder is unexplained. This sample holds tens of thousands of clones; about 83% were observed only once. The ten largest clones capture under 15% of the sample. Sample time point, as interpreted from the label and publication: pretreatment peripheral blood. The specimen was PBMCs, collected around atezolizumab (anti-PD-L1) treatment. All receptors come from a woman aged 55-75 years with urothelial cancer.

V gene TRBV19 combines with J gene TRBJ2-1; 9 positions agree with TRBD1. The germline V gene encodes CDR1 LNHDA and CDR2 SQIVND (reference sequence). This CDR3 region has 13 residues. J gave up 9 bases and V 4 bases, and 4 bases lay outside the gene matches. The CDR3 sequence is CASSTGQGGEQFF. CDR3 nucleotide sequence: TGTGCCAGTAGTACGGGACAGGGAGGTGAGCAGTTCTTC.

V usage is TRBV19 and J usage is TRBJ1-5; TRBD1 might be the D (6 bases). CDR1 and CDR2 (germline): LNHDA, SQIVND (reference sequence). The germline V and J ends were trimmed by 5 bases and 0 bases, with 14 bases remaining between them. The CDR3 sequence is 16 residues long. This CDR3 is CASSGRGMSSNQPQHF. The CDR3 DNA reads as TGTGCCAGTAGTGGCAGGGGCATGTCTAGCAATCAGCCCCAGCATTTT.

This clone was detected only a few times. This chain links TRBV4-1 with TRBJ2-5; TRBD2 matches at 11 bases. The V gene end was trimmed by 3 bases and the J gene end by 1 base; junction bases not matched to a gene: 4. CDR1 is MGHRA and CDR2 is YSYEKL in the germline V gene. This CDR3 has 16 residues. The CDR3 loop reads CASSHLGTSGQETQYF. The CDR3, as DNA: TGCGCCAGCAGCCACCTCGGGACTAGCGGCCAAGAGACCCAGTACTTC.

The genes are TRBV19 and TRBJ2-1; 16 bases line up with TRBD2. Per the germline V gene, CDR1 is LNHDA and CDR2 is SQIVND (reference sequence). The CDR3 sequence is 21 residues long. Trimming removed 3 bases from V and 7 bases from J; junction bases left unmatched: 18. In DNA, the CDR3 is TGTGCCAGTAGTATCGCGGGGACTAGCGGGAGGGCCAGGGTAAGGGTAAATGAGCAGTTCTTC. Translated, it gives CASSIAGTSGRARVRVNEQFF.

The V and J genes are TRBV7-9 and TRBJ2-7, with D possibly being TRBD2 (5 bases). Germline assignment: CDR1 SEHNR and CDR2 FQNEAQ (reference sequence). The germline V and J ends were trimmed by 5 bases and 4 bases, with 18 bases remaining between them. This CDR3 has 15 amino acids. CDR3 protein: CASSPRSLGVYEQYF. The CDR3 coding sequence is TGTGCCAGCAGCCCCCGCTCCCTCGGGGTTTACGAGCAGTACTTC.

This clone appeared a single time. The gene calls are TRBV6-5 and TRBJ2-2; 10 bases are a match to TRBD1. Per germline, CDR1 MNHEY and CDR2 SVGAGI. The CDR3 has 14 amino acids. V was pared by 5 bases and J by 6 bases, with 3 bases of the junction left unmatched. CDR3 DNA sequence: TGTGCCAGCAGTGACGGACAGGGGGCCGGGGAGCTGTTTTTT. This translates into CASSDGQGAGELFF.

The V gene is TRBV5-1, the J gene TRBJ2-5; TRBD2 might be the D (5 bases). The V end lost 4 bases, the J end lost 5 bases, and 21 bases lay between the germline ends. The CDR3 spans 16 residues. Germline V lookup: CDR1 SGHRS, CDR2 YFSETQ. The CDR3 DNA is TGCGCCAGCAGCGGAAAAGTCACTAGTGTCGGGGAGACCCAGTACTTC. Its protein is CASSGKVTSVGETQYF. The full variable domain, rest sourced from reference TRBV5-1 and TRBJ2-5, is KAGVTQTPRYLIKTRGQQVTLSCSPISGHRSVSWYQQTPGQGLQFLFEYFSETQRNKGNFPGRFSGRQFSNSRSEMNVSTLELGDSALYLCASSGKVTSVGETQYFGPGTRLLVL.

The gene calls are TRBV28 and TRBJ1-5; tentative D call: TRBD1 (5 bases). There are 15 residues in the CDR3. CDR1 and CDR2 from the germline V gene are MDHEN and SYDVKM. V was shortened by 6 bases and J by 5 bases, with 17 bases between the two germline ends. The CDR3 sequence is CASSPSKGTYQPQHF. In nucleotides, the CDR3 is TGTGCCAGCAGCCCGTCTAAGGGGACTTATCAGCCCCAGCATTTT. The whole variable domain, remainder taken from reference TRBV28 and TRBJ1-5, is DVKVTQSSRYLVKRTGEKVFLECVQDMDHENMFWYRQDPGLGLRLIYFSYDVKMKEKGDIPEGYSVSREKKERFSLILESASTNQTSMYLCASSPSKGTYQPQHFGDGTRLSIL.

This clone has just a few counts. The chain couples TRBV14 to TRBJ1-2, with D perhaps TRBD1 (5 bases). The CDR3 spans 12 residues. Germline CDR1 is SGHDN and CDR2 is FVKESK. The V end was cut by 3 bases, the J end by 8 bases, with 10 bases between. CDR3 residues: CASSQRTYGYTF. Here the CDR3 DNA reads TGTGCCAGCAGCCAGAGGACATACGGCTACACCTTC.

The chain couples TRBV23-1 to TRBJ2-7; D might be TRBD2 (6 bases). TRBV23-1 is marked as an open reading frame, function uncertain. V was pared by 5 bases and J by 0 bases, with 17 bases between. This CDR3 is built from 16 residues. The CDR3 loop is CASSREVGHPSYEQYF. In nucleotides, the CDR3 is TGCGCCAGCAGTAGGGAGGTCGGGCATCCCTCCTACGAGCAGTACTTC.

The rearrangement uses TRBV11-2 and TRBJ2-2; D is ambiguous. V lost 3 bases and J 6 bases, leaving 11 bases between the germline ends. The germline CDR1 and CDR2 sequences are SGHAT and FQNNGV. The CDR3 runs 14 residues. CDR3 amino acids: CASSFYLEPGELFF. The CDR3 nucleotides are TGTGCCAGCAGCTTCTATTTAGAACCCGGGGAGCTGTTTTTT.

The gene calls are TRBV14 and TRBJ2-7, with D perhaps TRBD1 (5 bases). CDR1 and CDR2 from the germline V gene are SGHDN and FVKESK. The CDR3 is 14 residues long. V lost 2 bases, J lost 2 bases, and 10 bases lay in between. The DNA for the CDR3 is TGTGCCAGCAGCCAATTGCAGGGAACCTACGAGCAGTACTTC. This encodes CASSQLQGTYEQYF.

The V gene is TRBV19, the J gene TRBJ2-7; 8 bases agree with TRBD2. The CDR3 covers 15 residues. J lost 8 bases, V lost 2 bases, and 11 bases had no gene match. Per germline, CDR1 LNHDA and CDR2 SQIVND (reference sequence). CDR3 in DNA: TGTGCCAGTAGTATAACAACTAGCGGTCCTACGCAGCAGTACTTC. Protein: CASSITTSGPTQQYF. The whole variable domain, remainder taken from reference TRBV19 and TRBJ2-7, is DGGITQSPKYLFRKEGQNVTLSCEQNLNHDAMYWYRQDPGQGLRLIYYSQIVNDFQKGDIAEGYSVSREKKESFPLTVTSAQKNPTAFYLCASSITTSGPTQQYFGPGTRLTVT.

The chain links TRBV5-1 to TRBJ2-7; TRBD1 agrees at 8 bases. The V segment lost 4 bases and the J segment 0 bases; nucleotides outside the gene matches: 6. Germline V gives CDR1 SGHRS, CDR2 YFSETQ. The CDR3 has 15 amino acids. As DNA, the CDR3 is TGCGCCAGCAGCATAAGCAGGGGGCGCTCCTACGAGCAGTACTTC. Protein sequence: CASSISRGRSYEQYF.

This sequence joins TRBV5-1 and TRBJ2-7; 8 bases match TRBD2. Looked up from germline, CDR1 is SGHRS and CDR2 is YFSETQ. The CDR3 sequence is 17 residues long. J was trimmed by 0 bases and V by 6 bases; bases with no gene match: 14. The CDR3 reads CASKKASGWGSSYEQYF. Written as DNA, the CDR3 is TGCGCCAGCAAAAAGGCTAGCGGGTGGGGCAGCTCCTACGAGCAGTACTTC.

This chain connects TRBV9 to TRBJ2-1, with a weak D call TRBD2 (6 bases). Germline V CDR1 and CDR2: SGDLS, YYNGEE. Between the trimmed V and J ends, which lost 1 base and 7 bases, there was a span of 15 bases. The CDR3 has 15 residues. CDR3 residues: CASSVTSLLENEQFF. In DNA form, the CDR3 reads TGTGCCAGCAGCGTAACTAGCCTCTTGGAAAATGAGCAGTTCTTC.

The chain uses TRBV27 and TRBJ1-6; 10 bases agree with TRBD1. There are 14 residues in the CDR3. Trimming took 6 bases from V and 10 from J; bases not matched to a gene: 6. The germline gives CDR1 MNHEY, CDR2 SMNVEV (reference sequence). The DNA of the CDR3 is TGTGCCAGCAGCCCCGGGACAGGGGTCTCACCCCTCCACTTT. Translation: CASSPGTGVSPLHF.

The chain has TRBV5-4 and TRBJ1-4; 7 nucleotides line up with TRBD1. CDR3 length equals 14 residues. V lost 1 base and J lost 6; bases outside the gene matches: 3. Per the germline V gene, CDR1 is SGHNT and CDR2 is YYREEE (reference sequence). This CDR3 reads CASSLRGQDEKLFF. In DNA, the CDR3 is TGTGCCAGCAGCTTGAGAGGACAGGATGAAAAACTGTTTTTT. Complete variable domain (other parts from reference TRBV5-4 and TRBJ1-4): ETGVTQSPTHLIKTRGQQVTLRCSSQSGHNTVSWYQQALGQGPQFIFQYYREEENGRGNFPPRFSGLQFPNYSSELNVNALELDDSALYLCASSLRGQDEKLFFGSGTQLSVL.

The DNA for the CDR3 is TGTGCCAGCAGCGGAATAGCGGGAGATGTTTATCGTACGCAGTATTTT. Protein sequence: CASSGIAGDVYRTQYF. The chain links TRBV27 to TRBJ2-3; TRBD2 matches 9 bases. The CDR3 covers 16 residues. V shed 6 bases, J shed 8 bases, and the junction held 15 bases outside the gene matches. CDR1 and CDR2 from the germline V gene are MNHEY and SMNVEV (reference sequence).

The chain couples TRBV27 to TRBJ2-7, with D tentatively TRBD2 (6 bases). V was shortened by 5 bases and J by 0 bases, with 14 bases between the two germline ends. The CDR3 runs 15 residues. CDR1 is MNHEY, CDR2 SMNVEV, per germline (reference sequence). The CDR3 DNA sequence: TGTGCCAGCAGTCGCCAAGGGAGGAGCTCCTACGAGCAGTACTTC. The encoded protein is CASSRQGRSSYEQYF.

The CDR3 reads CASSGPGATNYGYTF. As DNA, the CDR3 is TGTGCCAGCAGCGGCCCAGGGGCTACTAACTATGGCTACACCTTC. This chain links TRBV5-4 with TRBJ1-2; D might be TRBD1 (6 bases). Trimming shortened V by 4 bases and J by 0 bases, and 13 bases separated the two germline ends. CDR1 is SGHNT, CDR2 YYREEE, per germline (reference sequence). CDR3 length equals 15 residues.

The chain employs TRBV2 and TRBJ2-3; D possibly corresponds to TRBD1 (6 bases). The V end was cut by 2 bases, the J end by 0 bases, with 15 bases between. This CDR3 is built from 17 residues. CDR1 SNHLY and CDR2 FYNNEI come from the germline V gene. CDR3: CASSERGWITSTDTQYF. CDR3 nucleotide sequence: TGTGCCAGCAGTGAAAGGGGGTGGATAACTAGCACAGATACGCAGTATTTT.

The chain employs TRBV7-6 and TRBJ2-3, with D hard to call. Trimming shortened V by 1 base and J by 5 bases, and 4 bases separated the two germline ends. CDR1 is SGHVS and CDR2 is FNYEAQ in the germline V gene. The length of the CDR3 is 12 residues. The chain's CDR3 is CASSLVRDTQYF. The CDR3 bases are TGTGCCAGCAGCTTAGTTAGAGATACGCAGTATTTT.

The CDR3 nucleotides are TGTGCCAGCAGTGAGCTAGCGGGGTCAAACTCGGATACGCAGTATTTT. Amino acid sequence: CASSELAGSNSDTQYF. The chain is built from TRBV2 and TRBJ2-3; 9 bases agree with TRBD2. Germline loops: CDR1 SNHLY, CDR2 FYNNEI. V lost 3 bases to trimming and J lost 6 bases; unmatched junction nucleotides: 10. This CDR3 contains 16 residues.

The chain links TRBV5-6 to TRBJ1-3, with a weak D call TRBD1 (6 bases). The ends were cut back, 1 base at V and 0 bases at J, with 14 bases in the middle. CDR1 SGHDT and CDR2 YYEEEE come from the germline V gene. The CDR3 is made up of 17 amino acids. CDR3 nucleotide sequence: TGTGCCAGCAGCTTGTCACAGGGCCTACTCTCTGGAAACACCATATATTTT. Translating gives CASSLSQGLLSGNTIYF.

This clone showed up just a few times. The V gene is TRBV9, the J gene TRBJ1-1; D is possibly TRBD1 (5 bases). Germline CDR1 reads SGDLS; CDR2 reads YYNGEE. V lost 0 bases, J lost 0 bases, and 9 bases lay in between. The CDR3 runs to 15 residues. The CDR3, as DNA: TGTGCCAGCAGCGTAGATAGGGGAATGAACACTGAAGCTTTCTTT. As protein: CASSVDRGMNTEAFF.

V and J are TRBV18 and TRBJ2-2; 10 positions agree with TRBD1. The CDR3 is 16 residues long. V shed 3 bases, J shed 3 bases, and the junction held 4 bases outside the gene matches. CDR1 is KGHSH, CDR2 LQKENI, per germline. CDR3 DNA sequence: TGTGCCAGCTCACCCCCCGGGACAGGGGACACCGGGGAGCTGTTTTTT. Protein product: CASSPPGTGDTGELFF. The full variable domain, with the rest looked up from reference TRBV18 and TRBJ2-2, is NAGVMQNPRHLVRRRGQEARLRCSPMKGHSHVYWYRQLPEEGLKFMVYLQKENIIDESGMPKERFSAEFPKEGPSILRIQQVVRGDSAAYFCASSPPGTGDTGELFFGEGSRLTVL.

The V call is TRBV5-1, the J call TRBJ2-7, with 10 bases matching TRBD2. The V segment lost 10 bases and the J segment 3 bases; nucleotides outside the gene matches: 16. Germline V gene sequence: CDR1 SGHRS, CDR2 YFSETQ. The CDR3 is 16 residues long. The CDR3 DNA reads as TGCGCCTCCGGAGGAGCGGGGGGGGAAAAGGACTACGAGCAGTACTTC. It encodes CASGGAGGEKDYEQYF.

This chain links TRBV13 with TRBJ1-2, with unresolved D. V was cut by 0 bases and J by 4 bases, with 12 bases left in between. CDR3 size: 15 residues. Germline-derived CDR1 and CDR2 are PRHDT and FYEKMQ (reference sequence). The CDR3 sequence is CASSLGLWEAYGYTF. The CDR3 nucleotides are TGTGCCAGCAGCTTAGGCCTTTGGGAGGCCTATGGCTACACCTTC.

J is TRBJ1-2 and V is TRBV6-1; 9 positions agree with TRBD1. The CDR3 runs to 15 residues. With V trimmed by 7 bases and J by 8 bases, 14 bases remained unmatched. Germline V gene lookup returns CDR1 MNHNS and CDR2 SASEGT. The chain's CDR3 is CASIPGQGVPEGYTF. For the CDR3, the DNA is TGTGCCAGCATCCCGGGACAGGGAGTACCTGAGGGCTACACCTTC.